The source of this TCR beta chain is a study of quantifying T cell responses using KT2 cells. Study background: TCR alpha and beta constant-region primers primed reverse transcription of RNA.

An oligo carrying a UMI was ligated to the cDNA 3' end. The first PCR ran around 4 cycles with an equimolar RC1.1 and RC1.2 beta primer mix. TCRdb re-called the UMI-ligation and nested PCR reads through MiXCR, storing one row per CDR3 protein. The sample includes 40,000 to 55,000 distinct CDR3 sequences, roughly 10% of them seen just once. In this sample, this clonotype turned up many times. With V trimmed by 5 bases and J by 5 bases, 12 bases remained unmatched. The CDR3 has 15 amino acids. Germline CDR1 is DFQATT and CDR2 is SNEGSKA (reference sequence). The V call is TRBV20-1, the J call TRBJ2-7, with 10 bases fitting TRBD1. Sequenced sample: PBMCs spiked with cells of the T cell clone KT2. The receptor comes from a human donor. CDR3 residues: CSAVNGDRGIDEQYF. CDR3 coding DNA: TGCAGTGCTGTTAACGGGGACAGGGGCATCGACGAGCAGTACTTC.